This paragraph covers one T cell receptor beta chain sequence. This clonotype was counted between two and nine times. The clone's antigen remains unknown. No much larger clone is present one base from it, and per-base qualities are unavailable. The germline V gene yields SGHTA for CDR1 and FQGNSA for CDR2. CDR3 length: 15 amino acids, cysteine to phenylalanine. The read is trimmed to its CDR3 DNA, 45 bases read in frame from base 1. The V and J ends are trimmed by 3 bases and 4 bases, leaving 14 bases between them. The sample belongs to a study of T-cell memory formation after mild COVID-19 (dated by TCRdb to the early 2020s). At the level of the whole study: TCR sequence clusters from the two donors were largely donor specific. In two donors, T-cell clones that expanded and contracted after mild COVID-19 were followed by sequencing TCRalpha and TCRbeta repertoires longitudinally. Two young, previously healthy adult volunteers, one female and one male, were included in the cohort.

Overall study outcomes, separate from this receptor: Clones that contracted from day 15 to 85 showed balanced CD4/CD8 phenotypes, whereas a second wave of clones that expanded from day 15 to 37 leaned towards CD4+. The detection of some responding clones in pre-infection memory suggests that pre-existing cross-reactive memory T cells joined the SARS-CoV-2 response. The second-wave clones that peaked on day 37 were not confirmed to be SARS-CoV-2 specific. Contracting CD4+ clones were located mainly in the CM and EM memory subsets, whereas CD8+ clones were found to be enriched in EMRA. The study included only a couple of mild cases, and larger cohorts that include severe cases with pre-infection samples were judged to be necessary.

PBMCs were isolated by Ficoll-Paque density gradient centrifugation. Sequencer: Illumina NovaSeq 6000. TCRalpha and TCRbeta cDNA libraries were constructed by 5'RACE with constant-segment primers, with sample barcodes and unique molecular identifiers being introduced. RNA was extracted from every sample with Trizol reagent. Library amplification was performed in two PCR steps, and a second sample barcode and Illumina TruSeq adapters were introduced in the second step. Libraries were sequenced on an Illumina NovaSeq with 2 x 150 bp paired-end reads. Processing in the source paper ran as follows. With migec v1.2.7, reads were demultiplexed and then collapsed into UMI-guided consensus sequences. Using mixcr v2.1.11, UMI consensuses were aligned to TRA and TRB V and J templates and then assembled into clonotypes. A clonotype was counted as expanded or contracted only when both edgeR and NoisET called the clonotype significant, with the noise models trained on biological replicates. edgeR calls used a false discovery rate-adjusted p below 0.01 and a log2 fold-change threshold of 1. As an exploratory analysis of dynamics, max-normalized trajectories of the 1000 most abundant clonotypes were examined by PCA with hierarchical clustering. Separately sequenced CD4+ and CD8+ repertoires were used to assign the CD4 or CD8 phenotype of responding clones. TCRdb reran the public reads through fastp at Q25 and MiXCR, keeping productive beta chains. Duplicate CDR3 protein sequences are folded into a single record with the most common DNA and genes. V and J calls and clone size were set by TCRdb, not the authors. The sample table shows 200,000 to 250,000 distinct CDR3 sequences, and roughly a tenth are seen once. The top ten clones comprise less than 4% of the sample.

Here the chain combines TRBV7-2 and TRBJ2-3; the D call is possibly TRBD1 or TRBD2, each sharing 5 bases. The sequenced material came from PBMCs or a T cell subset sorted from them (not recorded which). The clonotype comes from a man between 18 and 29 years old who had mild COVID-19 (a few samples of this study predate the infection). The sample titles of this study are shuffled in the database, so cell type and time point are left out; the donor was told from shared clones. The DNA is TGTGCCAGCAGCTTTGGGACCCAGGCCGCAGATACGCAGTATTTT. This is translated as CASSFGTQAADTQYF. The CDR3 plus the reference TRBV7-2 and TRBJ2-3 genes for the other parts give the full variable domain: GAGVSQSPSNKVTEKGKDVELRCDPISGHTALYWYRQSLGQGLEFLIYFQGNSAPDKSGLPSDRFSAERTGGSVSTLTIQRTQQEDSAVYLCASSFGTQAADTQYFGPGTRLTVL.